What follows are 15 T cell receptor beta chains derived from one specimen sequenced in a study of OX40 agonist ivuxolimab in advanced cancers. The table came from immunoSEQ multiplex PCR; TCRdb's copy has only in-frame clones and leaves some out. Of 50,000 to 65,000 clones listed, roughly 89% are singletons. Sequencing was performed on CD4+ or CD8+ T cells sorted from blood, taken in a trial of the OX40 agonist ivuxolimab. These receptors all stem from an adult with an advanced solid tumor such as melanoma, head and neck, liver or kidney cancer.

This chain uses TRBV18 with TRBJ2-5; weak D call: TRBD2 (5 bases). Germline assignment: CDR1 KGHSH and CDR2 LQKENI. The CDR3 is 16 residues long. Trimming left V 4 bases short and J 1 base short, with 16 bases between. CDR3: CASSLLPRAGQETQYF. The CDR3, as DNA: TGTGCCAGCTCACTCCTACCTAGGGCGGGCCAAGAGACCCAGTACTTC.

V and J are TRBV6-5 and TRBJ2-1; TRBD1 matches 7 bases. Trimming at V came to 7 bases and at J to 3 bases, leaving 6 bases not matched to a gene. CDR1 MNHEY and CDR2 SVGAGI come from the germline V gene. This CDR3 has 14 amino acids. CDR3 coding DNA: TGTGCCAGCACTTGGACAGGAGGCTACAATGAGCAGTTCTTC. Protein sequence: CASTWTGGYNEQFF.

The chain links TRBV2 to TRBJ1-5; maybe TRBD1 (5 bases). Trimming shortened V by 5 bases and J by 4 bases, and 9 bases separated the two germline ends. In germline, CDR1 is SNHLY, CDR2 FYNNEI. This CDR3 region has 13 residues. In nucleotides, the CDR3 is TGTGCCAGCAGTCCGGGGCCTAATCAGCCCCAGCATTTT. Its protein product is CASSPGPNQPQHF.

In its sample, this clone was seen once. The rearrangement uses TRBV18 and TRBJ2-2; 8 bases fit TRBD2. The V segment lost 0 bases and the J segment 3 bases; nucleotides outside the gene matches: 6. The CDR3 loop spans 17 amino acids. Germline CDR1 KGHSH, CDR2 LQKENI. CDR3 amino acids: CASSPPIAGGYTGELFF. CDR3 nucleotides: TGTGCCAGCTCACCACCGATCGCGGGGGGCTACACCGGGGAGCTGTTTTTT.

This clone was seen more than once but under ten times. The CDR3 DNA is TGTGCCAGCAGCTTAACAAACAGGGGTCCGTACAATGAGCAGTTCTTC. Residues: CASSLTNRGPYNEQFF. V is TRBV11-3 and J is TRBJ2-1; 7 bases match TRBD1. This CDR3 has 16 residues. Unmatched junction bases numbered 8, after V lost 2 bases and J lost 4 bases. CDR1 and CDR2 (germline): SGHNT, YENEEA.

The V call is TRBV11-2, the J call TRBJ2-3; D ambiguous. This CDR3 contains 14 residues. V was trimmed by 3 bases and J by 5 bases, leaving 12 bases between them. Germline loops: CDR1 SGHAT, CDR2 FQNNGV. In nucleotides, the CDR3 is TGTGCCAGCAGCTTTGGCAGGCCGGGAGATACGCAGTATTTT. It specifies CASSFGRPGDTQYF.

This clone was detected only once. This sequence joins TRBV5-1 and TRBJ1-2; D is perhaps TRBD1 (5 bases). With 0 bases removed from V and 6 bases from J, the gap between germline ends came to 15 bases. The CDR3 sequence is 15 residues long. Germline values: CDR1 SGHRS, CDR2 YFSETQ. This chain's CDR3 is CASSLGGRGQNGYTF. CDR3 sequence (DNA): TGCGCCAGCAGCTTGGGTGGAAGGGGCCAAAATGGCTACACCTTC.

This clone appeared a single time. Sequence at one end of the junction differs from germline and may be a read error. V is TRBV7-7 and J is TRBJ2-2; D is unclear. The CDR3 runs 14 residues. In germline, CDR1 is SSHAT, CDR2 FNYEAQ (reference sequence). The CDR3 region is CASSLAGNTGELFF. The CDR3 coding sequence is TGTGCTAGCAGCTTAGCAGGCAACACCGGGGAGCTGTTTTTT.

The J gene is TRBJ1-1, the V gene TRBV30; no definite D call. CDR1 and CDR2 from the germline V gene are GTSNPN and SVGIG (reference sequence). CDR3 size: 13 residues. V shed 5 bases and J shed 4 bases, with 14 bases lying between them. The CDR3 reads CAWDSRVGTEAFF. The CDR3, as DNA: TGTGCCTGGGACTCCAGAGTAGGCACTGAAGCTTTCTTT.

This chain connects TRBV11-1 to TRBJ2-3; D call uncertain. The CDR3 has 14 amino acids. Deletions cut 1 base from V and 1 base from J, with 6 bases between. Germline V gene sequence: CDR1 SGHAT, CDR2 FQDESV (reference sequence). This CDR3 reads CASSLGSGTDTQYF. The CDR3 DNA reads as TGTGCCAGCAGCTTAGGGTCCGGCACAGATACGCAGTATTTT.

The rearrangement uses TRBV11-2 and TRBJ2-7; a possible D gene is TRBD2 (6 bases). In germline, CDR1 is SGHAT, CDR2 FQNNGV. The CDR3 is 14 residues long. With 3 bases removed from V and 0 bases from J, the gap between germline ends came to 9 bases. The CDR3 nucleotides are TGTGCCAGCAGCTTCGGGACTGGCTCCTACGAGCAGTACTTC. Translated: CASSFGTGSYEQYF. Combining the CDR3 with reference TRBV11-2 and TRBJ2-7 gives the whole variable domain EAGVAQSPRYKIIEKRQSVAFWCNPISGHATLYWYQQILGQGPKLLIQFQNNGVVDDSQLPKDRFSAERLKGVDSTLKIQPAKLEDSAVYLCASSFGTGSYEQYFGPGTRLTVT.

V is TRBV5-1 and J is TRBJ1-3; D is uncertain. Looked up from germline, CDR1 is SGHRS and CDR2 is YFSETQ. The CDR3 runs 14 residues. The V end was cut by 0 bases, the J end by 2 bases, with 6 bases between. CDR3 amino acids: CASSLGGTGNTIYF. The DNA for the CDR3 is TGCGCCAGCAGCTTGGGAGGGACTGGAAACACCATATATTTT. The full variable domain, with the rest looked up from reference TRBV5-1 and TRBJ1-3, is KAGVTQTPRYLIKTRGQQVTLSCSPISGHRSVSWYQQTPGQGLQFLFEYFSETQRNKGNFPGRFSGRQFSNSRSEMNVSTLELGDSALYLCASSLGGTGNTIYFGEGSWLTVV.

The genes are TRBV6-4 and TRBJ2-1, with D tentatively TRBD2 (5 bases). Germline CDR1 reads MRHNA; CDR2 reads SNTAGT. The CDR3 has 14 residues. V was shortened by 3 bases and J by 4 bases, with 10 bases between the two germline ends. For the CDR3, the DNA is TGTGCCAGCAGTGATAGAAGCGGTTACAATGAGCAGTTCTTC. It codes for CASSDRSGYNEQFF.

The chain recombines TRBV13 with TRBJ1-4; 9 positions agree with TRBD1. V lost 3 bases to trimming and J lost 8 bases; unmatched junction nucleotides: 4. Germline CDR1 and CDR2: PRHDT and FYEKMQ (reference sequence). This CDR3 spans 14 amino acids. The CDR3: CASSLDDRGEKLFF. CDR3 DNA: TGTGCCAGCAGCTTGGATGACAGGGGGGAAAAACTGTTTTTT.

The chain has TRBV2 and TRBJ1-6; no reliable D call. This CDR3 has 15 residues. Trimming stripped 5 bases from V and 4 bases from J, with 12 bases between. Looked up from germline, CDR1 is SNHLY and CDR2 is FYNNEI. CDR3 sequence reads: CASSLGPLYNSPLHF. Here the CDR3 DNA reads TGTGCCAGCAGTCTTGGACCGCTATATAATTCACCCCTCCACTTT.